The 17 T cell receptor beta chains listed next were all sequenced from one sample in a study of T cells after yellow fever vaccination. One entry per CDR3 protein results from TCRdb running MiXCR on the 5' RACE reads. This sample yields about 74,000 distinct CDR3 sequences, of which more than 5.5% are seen a single time; roughly a third belongs to the top ten. Here the sequenced sample was CD8+ T cells sorted from PBMCs, taken 4 to 6 days after the first yellow fever vaccination. The receptors originated from a man aged 18-30 years who received the YFV17D yellow fever vaccine.

The table lists this clonotype with a few counts. The V and J genes are TRBV20-1 and TRBJ2-7; 7 nucleotides align to TRBD1. Germline CDR1 is DFQATT and CDR2 is SNEGSKA (reference sequence). The CDR3 is 12 residues long. J lost 6 bases, V lost 0 bases, and 2 bases had no gene match. CDR3 sequence (DNA): TGCAGTGCTAGAGAGACAGGGTCCGAGCAGTACTTC. This codes for CSARETGSEQYF.

The chain couples TRBV7-6 to TRBJ2-6; D possibly corresponds to TRBD1 (5 bases). V gave up 1 base and J gave up 0 bases, with 16 bases separating them. Germline lookup yields CDR1 SGHVS and CDR2 FNYEAQ. The CDR3 length is 19 residues. The CDR3 region is CASSLEDRFTYSGANVLTF. The CDR3 coding sequence is TGTGCCAGCAGCTTAGAAGACAGATTTACTTACTCTGGGGCCAACGTCCTGACTTTC. The variable domain in full, with the rest retrieved from reference TRBV7-6 and TRBJ2-6, is GAGVSQSPRYKVTKRGQDVALRCDPISGHVSLYWYRQALGQGPEFLTYFNYEAQQDKSGLPNDRFSAERPEGSISTLTIQRTEQRDSAMYRCASSLEDRFTYSGANVLTFGAGSRLTVL.

This clonotype was recorded at least ten times. The V call is TRBV2, the J call TRBJ2-3; D perhaps matches TRBD1 (6 bases). This CDR3 has 10 amino acids. The germline CDR1 and CDR2 sequences are SNHLY and FYNNEI. In DNA form, the CDR3 reads TGTGTCCCTGCTAGGGGGTTGGAGTATTTT. It codes for CVPARGLEYF. The complete variable domain, with remaining parts taken from reference TRBV2 and TRBJ2-3, reads EPEVTQTPSHQVTQMGQEVILRCVPISNHLYFYWYRQILGQKVEFLVSFYNNEISEKSEIFDDQFSVERPDGSNFTLKIRSTKLEDSAMYFCVPARGLEYFGPGTRLTVL.

The chain is built from TRBV7-9 and TRBJ2-1; 7 positions agree with TRBD2. CDR3 size: 14 residues. V dropped 6 bases and J dropped 7; count of bases not matched to a gene: 9. Looked up from germline, CDR1 is SEHNR and CDR2 is FQNEAQ (reference sequence). The CDR3 nucleotides read TGTGCCAGCAGTTACCCCGGGGGAGGGAATGAGCAGTTCTTC. This encodes CASSYPGGGNEQFF. The full variable domain, its missing parts supplied by reference TRBV7-9 and TRBJ2-1, is DTGVSQNPRHKITKRGQNVTFRCDPISEHNRLYWYRQTLGQGPEFLTYFQNEAQLEKSRLLSDRFSAERPKGSFSTLEIQRTEQGDSAMYLCASSYPGGGNEQFFGPGTRLTVL.

The V call is TRBV7-2, the J call TRBJ1-2; 7 bases line up with TRBD1. V lost 5 bases to trimming and J lost 3 bases; unmatched junction nucleotides: 12. The CDR3 contains 16 residues. Germline CDR1 is SGHTA and CDR2 is FQGNSA. The CDR3 spells CASSPNLDRVYYGYTF. Here the CDR3 DNA reads TGTGCCAGCAGCCCTAACTTAGACAGGGTTTACTATGGCTACACCTTC.

This clonotype was seen ten or more times. The CDR3 bases are TGTGCCAGCTTCACTAGCTTTGCAGATACGCAGTATTTT. This sequence encodes CASFTSFADTQYF. The J gene is TRBJ2-3, the V gene TRBV7-9, with D tentatively TRBD2 (6 bases). Trimming removed 8 bases at V and 4 bases at J, with 13 bases between. There are 13 residues in the CDR3. Germline V lookup: CDR1 SEHNR, CDR2 FQNEAQ (reference sequence).

A few counts support this clonotype. An end of the junction does not agree with germline; a read error may underlie this. The chain couples TRBV29-1 to TRBJ1-2; D unresolved. Germline V gene data show CDR1 as SQVTM and CDR2 as ANQGSEA. The CDR3 has 14 amino acids. For the CDR3, the DNA is TGCAGCGTTTTCTCCGGGAAAACTAACTATGGCTACACCTTT. Amino acids: CSVFSGKTNYGYTF.

This clonotype was counted between two and nine times. Here the CDR3 reads CASSLAPTRDEQYF. In DNA form, the CDR3 reads TGTGCCAGCAGCTTAGCGCCGACACGCGACGAGCAGTACTTC. V usage is TRBV7-9 and J usage is TRBJ2-7, with D unresolved. The V gene lost 0 bases and the J gene lost 5 bases, with 11 bases spanning the gap. The V gene's germline CDR1 is SEHNR and CDR2 FQNEAQ (reference sequence). The length of the CDR3 is 14 residues. Looking up the rest from reference TRBV7-9 and TRBJ2-7 gives the full variable domain: DTGVSQNPRHKITKRGQNVTFRCDPISEHNRLYWYRQTLGQGPEFLTYFQNEAQLEKSRLLSDRFSAERPKGSFSTLEIQRTEQGDSAMYLCASSLAPTRDEQYFGPGTRLTVT.

The chain joins TRBV6-5 to TRBJ2-1; 8 nucleotides match TRBD2. The germline gives CDR1 MNHEY, CDR2 SVGAGI. The length of the CDR3 is 16 residues. The junction had 7 bases not matched to a gene; V was cut back by 2 bases and J by 4 bases. CDR3 nucleotides: TGTGCCAGCAGTTACGGTTTCCCTAGCGGGTACAATGAGCAGTTCTTC. Protein sequence: CASSYGFPSGYNEQFF.

The rearrangement joins TRBV12-3 or TRBV12-4 to TRBJ2-3, with TRBD1 matching 8 bases. The CDR3 has 18 residues. The ends lost 2 bases at V and 0 bases at J; junction bases unmatched: 10. CDR3 amino acids: CASSLRDRFLESTDTQYF. CDR3 nucleotide sequence: TGTGCCAGCAGTTTAAGGGACAGGTTCCTCGAGAGCACAGATACGCAGTATTTT.

In its sample, this clonotype was seen many times. V usage is TRBV27 and J usage is TRBJ2-5, with D perhaps assigned TRBD1 or TRBD2 (5 bases each). Germline V CDR1 and CDR2: MNHEY, SMNVEV (reference sequence). V was clipped by 6 bases and J by 7 bases, with 15 bases between them. CDR3 length: 13 residues. This CDR3 is CASRGTADMTQYF. As DNA, the CDR3 is TGTGCCAGCAGGGGGACCGCCGATATGACCCAGTACTTC.

In this sample, this clonotype turned up many times. The rearrangement links TRBV3-1 to TRBJ2-2; 9 bases line up with TRBD1. The CDR3 has 17 residues. Germline CDR1 and CDR2: LGHDT and YNNKEL (reference sequence). Trimming at V came to 0 bases and at J to 3 bases, leaving 5 bases not matched to a gene. Here the CDR3 reads CASSQDQDRGYTGELFF. Here the CDR3 DNA reads TGTGCCAGCAGCCAAGATCAGGACAGGGGTTACACCGGGGAGCTGTTTTTT. Full variable domain (rest looked up from reference TRBV3-1 and TRBJ2-2): DTAVSQTPKYLVTQMGNDKSIKCEQNLGHDTMYWYKQDSKKFLKIMFSYNNKELIINETVPNRFSPKSPDKAHLNLHINSLELGDSAVYFCASSQDQDRGYTGELFFGEGSRLTVL.

This clonotype occurred many times. The chain has TRBV7-9 and TRBJ2-4, with no clear D. The CDR3 is 14 amino acids. V was trimmed by 1 base and J by 8 bases, leaving 12 bases between them. Looked up from germline, CDR1 is SEHNR and CDR2 is FQNEAQ (reference sequence). CDR3 in DNA: TGTGCCAGCAGCTTAGATCAGGCGTTGTACATTCAGTACTTC. Encoded protein: CASSLDQALYIQYF.

This chain joins TRBV5-1 and TRBJ2-7; D is possibly TRBD1 (5 bases). Trimming removed 4 bases at V and 3 bases at J, with 17 bases between. Germline V CDR1 and CDR2: SGHRS, YFSETQ. This CDR3 comprises 15 residues. CDR3 loop: CASSPLGRANYEQYF. The CDR3, as DNA: TGCGCCAGCAGCCCCCTGGGCAGGGCCAACTACGAGCAGTACTTC.

The gene calls are TRBV7-9 and TRBJ2-5, with D perhaps TRBD1 (6 bases). The CDR3 sequence is 15 residues long. V was shortened by 7 bases and J by 0 bases, with 15 bases between the two germline ends. CDR1 is SEHNR, CDR2 FQNEAQ, per germline (reference sequence). The CDR3 DNA follows: TGTGCCAGCATCCAGCAGGGGATGTACCAAGAGACCCAGTACTTC. As protein: CASIQQGMYQETQYF.

This clonotype was detected many times. The rearrangement joins TRBV3-1 to TRBJ2-7, with 10 bases lining up with TRBD2. From germline, CDR1 is LGHDT and CDR2 YNNKEL (reference sequence). The CDR3 sequence is 16 residues long. Trimming at V came to 0 bases and at J to 0 bases, leaving 2 bases not matched to a gene. The CDR3 is CASSQDTSGASYEQYF. CDR3 bases: TGTGCCAGCAGCCAAGATACTAGCGGGGCCTCCTACGAGCAGTACTTC.

The V call is TRBV6-5, the J call TRBJ2-2, with TRBD1 matching 8 bases. The CDR3 is made up of 16 amino acids. Germline values: CDR1 MNHEY, CDR2 SVGAGI. Trimming took 3 bases from V and 1 from J; bases not matched to a gene: 4. Written as DNA, the CDR3 is TGTGCCAGCAGTTATGGGACAGGAGGGAACACCGGGGAGCTGTTTTTT. Translating it yields CASSYGTGGNTGELFF.